The TCR beta chain described here comes from a study of cytomegalovirus exposure and HLA in healthy donors. Overall study findings and caveats: The listing of roughly 160 TCR beta chains classed them as cytomegalovirus-associated.

The CDR3 extends over 16 amino acids. V was clipped by 6 bases and J by 7 bases; unmatched bases: 16. Germline V gene sequence: CDR1 MGHDK, CDR2 SYGVNS. Sampled while nominally healthy, donors likely had unrecorded immune exposures. About this clone itself: Its antigen is still unknown.

Use of 60 Vbeta and 13 Jbeta primers characterized the PCR. Generated by immunoSEQ multiplex PCR, the TCRdb table keeps only in-frame clones and is missing some. The sample has 150,000 to 200,000 clones, approximately 78% seen once. V is TRBV25-1 and J is TRBJ1-2; 8 nucleotides agree with TRBD1. The clonotype originates from a human donor in good health. Input material: PBMCs. This chain's CDR3 is CASRKSGQGRWSGYTF. The CDR3 DNA follows: TGTGCCAGCAGAAAGAGTGGACAGGGACGGTGGAGTGGCTACACCTTC.